This T cell receptor beta chain was found in a study of shared T cell receptors in the human thymus. Profiling relied on immunoSEQ multiplex PCR, and the TCRdb table lists in-frame clones only, not all of them. The table lists about 660,000 clones, over 75% of them singletons. Another study also made use of these data, one on human thymus T cells. This second study says: Those donating were healthy Finnish infants in corrective surgery for congenital heart defects. Obtained as resections during corrective heart surgery, the thymus tissue was then studied. Repertoires sampled from thymus and blood appeared biased in V and J gene usage. Related research reported highly overlapping thymic repertoires among unrelated individuals.

The receptor was isolated from a boy under two years old with a congenital heart defect. The material sequenced was thymocytes.

CDR3 sequence: CASSYPLGRITGELFF. In DNA form, the CDR3 reads TGTGCCAGCAGCTATCCACTGGGCAGAATTACCGGGGAGCTGTTTTTT. The genes are TRBV11-2 and TRBJ2-2, with D unresolved. Trimming took off 4 bases at V and 5 bases at J, with 17 bases between the two ends. The CDR3 is 16 amino acids. Germline V gene sequence: CDR1 SGHAT, CDR2 FQNNGV.